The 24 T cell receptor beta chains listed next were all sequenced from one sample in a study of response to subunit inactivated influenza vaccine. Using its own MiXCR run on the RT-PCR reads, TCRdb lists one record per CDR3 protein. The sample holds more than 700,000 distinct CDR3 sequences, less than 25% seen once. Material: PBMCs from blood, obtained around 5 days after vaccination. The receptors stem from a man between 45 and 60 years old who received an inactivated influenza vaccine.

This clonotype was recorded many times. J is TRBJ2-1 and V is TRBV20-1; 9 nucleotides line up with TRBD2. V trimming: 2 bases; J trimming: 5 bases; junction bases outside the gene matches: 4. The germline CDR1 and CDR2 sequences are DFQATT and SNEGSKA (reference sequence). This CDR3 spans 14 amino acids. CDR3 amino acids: CSARSLAGHNEQFF. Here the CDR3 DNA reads TGCAGTGCTAGAAGCCTAGCGGGACACAATGAGCAGTTCTTC.

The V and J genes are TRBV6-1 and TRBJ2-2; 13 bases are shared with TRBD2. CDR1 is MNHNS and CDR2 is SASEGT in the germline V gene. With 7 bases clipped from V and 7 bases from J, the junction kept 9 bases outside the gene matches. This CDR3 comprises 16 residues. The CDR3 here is CASTIRGLAGVGELFF. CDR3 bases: TGTGCCAGCACCATACGCGGACTAGCGGGAGTCGGGGAGCTGTTTTTT.

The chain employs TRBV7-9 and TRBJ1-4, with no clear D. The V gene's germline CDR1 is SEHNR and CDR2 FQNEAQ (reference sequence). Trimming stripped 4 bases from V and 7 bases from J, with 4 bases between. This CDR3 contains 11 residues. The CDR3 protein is CASSSSEKLFF. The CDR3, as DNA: TGTGCCAGCAGCTCGAGTGAAAAACTGTTTTTT.

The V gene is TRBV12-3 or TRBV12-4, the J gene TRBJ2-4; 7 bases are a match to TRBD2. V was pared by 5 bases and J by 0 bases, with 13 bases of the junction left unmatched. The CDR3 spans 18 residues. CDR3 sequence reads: CASSPRGDPRLAKNIQYF. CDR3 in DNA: TGTGCCAGCAGTCCCCGGGGGGACCCCCGACTAGCCAAAAACATTCAGTACTTC.

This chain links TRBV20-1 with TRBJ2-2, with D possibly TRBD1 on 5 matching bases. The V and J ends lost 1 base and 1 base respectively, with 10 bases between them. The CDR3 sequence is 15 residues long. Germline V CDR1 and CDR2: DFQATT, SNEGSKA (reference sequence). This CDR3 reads CSARVTGLNTGELFF. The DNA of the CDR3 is TGCAGTGCTAGAGTAACAGGCTTGAACACCGGGGAGCTGTTTTTT.

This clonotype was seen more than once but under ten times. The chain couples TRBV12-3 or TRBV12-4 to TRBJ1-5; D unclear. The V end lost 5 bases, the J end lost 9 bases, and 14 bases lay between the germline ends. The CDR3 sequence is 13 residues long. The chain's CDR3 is CASSPAVDGPQHF. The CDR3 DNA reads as TGTGCCAGCAGTCCTGCCGTTGACGGGCCCCAGCATTTT.

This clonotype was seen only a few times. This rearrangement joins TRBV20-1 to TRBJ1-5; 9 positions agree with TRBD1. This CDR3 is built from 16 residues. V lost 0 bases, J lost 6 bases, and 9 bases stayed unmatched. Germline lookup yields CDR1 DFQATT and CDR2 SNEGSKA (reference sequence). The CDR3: CSARDRGTGWIQPQHF. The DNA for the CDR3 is TGCAGTGCTAGAGATCGTGGGACAGGGTGGATTCAGCCCCAGCATTTT.

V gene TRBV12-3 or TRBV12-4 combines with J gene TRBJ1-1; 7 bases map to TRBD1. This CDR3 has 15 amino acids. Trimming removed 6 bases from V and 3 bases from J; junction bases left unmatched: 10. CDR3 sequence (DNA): TGTGCCAGCAGAACGACAGGGATTGGGTACACTGAAGCTTTCTTT. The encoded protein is CASRTTGIGYTEAFF.

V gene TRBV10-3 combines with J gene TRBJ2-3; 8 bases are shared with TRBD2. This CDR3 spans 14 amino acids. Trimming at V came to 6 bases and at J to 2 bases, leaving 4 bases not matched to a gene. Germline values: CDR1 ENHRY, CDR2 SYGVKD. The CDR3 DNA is TGTGCCATCAGCCTAGCGGGCAACACAGATACGCAGTATTTT. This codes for CAISLAGNTDTQYF.

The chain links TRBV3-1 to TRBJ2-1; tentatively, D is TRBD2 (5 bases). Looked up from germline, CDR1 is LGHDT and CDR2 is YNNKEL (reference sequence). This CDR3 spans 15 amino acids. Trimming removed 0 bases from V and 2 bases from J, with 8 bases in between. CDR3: CASSQEAGTYNEQFF. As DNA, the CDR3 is TGTGCCAGCAGCCAAGAGGCCGGGACCTACAATGAGCAGTTCTTC.

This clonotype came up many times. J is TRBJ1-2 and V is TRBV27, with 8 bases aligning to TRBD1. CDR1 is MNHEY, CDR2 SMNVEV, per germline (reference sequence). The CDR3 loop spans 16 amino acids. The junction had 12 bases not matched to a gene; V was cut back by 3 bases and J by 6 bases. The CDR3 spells CASSFGRGQGRDGYTF. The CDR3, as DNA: TGTGCCAGCAGTTTCGGACGAGGACAGGGTAGGGATGGCTACACCTTC.

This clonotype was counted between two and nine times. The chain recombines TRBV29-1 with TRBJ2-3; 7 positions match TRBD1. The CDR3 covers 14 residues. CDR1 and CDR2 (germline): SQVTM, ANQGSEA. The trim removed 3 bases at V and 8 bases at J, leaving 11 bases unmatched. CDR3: CSVDGQGERGTQYF. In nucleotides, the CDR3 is TGCAGCGTTGATGGCCAGGGGGAGCGAGGTACGCAGTATTTT.

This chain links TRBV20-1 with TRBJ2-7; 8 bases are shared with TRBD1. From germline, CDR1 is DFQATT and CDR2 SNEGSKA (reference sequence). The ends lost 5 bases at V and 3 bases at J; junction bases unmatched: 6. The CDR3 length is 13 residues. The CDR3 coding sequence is TGCAGTGCTGACAGGGGCCTCGACTACGAGCAGTACTTC. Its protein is CSADRGLDYEQYF.

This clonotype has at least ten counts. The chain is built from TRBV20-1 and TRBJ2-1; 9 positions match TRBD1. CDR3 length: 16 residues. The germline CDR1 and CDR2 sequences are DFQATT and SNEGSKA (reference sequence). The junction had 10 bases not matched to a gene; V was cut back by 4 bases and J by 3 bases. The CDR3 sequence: CSAKKTQGANYNEQFF. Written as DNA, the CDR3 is TGCAGTGCTAAAAAGACACAGGGGGCAAACTACAATGAGCAGTTCTTC.

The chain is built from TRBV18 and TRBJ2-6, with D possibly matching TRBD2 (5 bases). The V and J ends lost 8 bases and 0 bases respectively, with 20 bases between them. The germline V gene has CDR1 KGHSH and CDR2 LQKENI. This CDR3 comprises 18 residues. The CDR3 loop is CASTHESGTYSGANVLTF. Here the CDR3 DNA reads TGTGCCAGCACCCACGAGAGCGGTACCTACTCTGGGGCCAACGTCCTGACTTTC.

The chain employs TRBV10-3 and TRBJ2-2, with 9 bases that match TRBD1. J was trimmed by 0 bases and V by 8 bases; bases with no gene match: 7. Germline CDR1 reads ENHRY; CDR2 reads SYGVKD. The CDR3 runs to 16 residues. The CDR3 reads CAIGRTGESNTGELFF. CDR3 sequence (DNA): TGTGCCATCGGACGGACAGGGGAGTCGAACACCGGGGAGCTGTTTTTT.

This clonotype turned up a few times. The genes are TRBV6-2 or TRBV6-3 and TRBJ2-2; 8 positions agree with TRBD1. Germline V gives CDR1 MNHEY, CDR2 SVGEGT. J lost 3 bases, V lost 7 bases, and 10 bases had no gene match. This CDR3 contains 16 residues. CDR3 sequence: CASTNRGTGYTGELFF. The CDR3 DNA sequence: TGTGCCAGCACCAACCGGGGGACAGGATACACCGGGGAGCTGTTTTTT.

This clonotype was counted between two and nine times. This chain's CDR3 is CASSYRAVGGTQYF. CDR3 coding DNA: TGTGCCAGCTCGTACAGGGCCGTCGGGGGGACCCAGTACTTC. V usage is TRBV12-3 or TRBV12-4 and J usage is TRBJ2-5, with D perhaps TRBD1 or TRBD2 (6 bases each). The V end lost 8 bases, the J end lost 7 bases, and 20 bases lay between the germline ends. CDR3 length: 14 amino acids.

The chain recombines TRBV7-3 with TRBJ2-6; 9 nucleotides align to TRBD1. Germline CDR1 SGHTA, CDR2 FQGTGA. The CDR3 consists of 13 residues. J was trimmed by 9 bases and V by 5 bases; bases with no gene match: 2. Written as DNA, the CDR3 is TGTGCCAGCAGCCAGGACAGGGGCAACGTCCTGACTTTC. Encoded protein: CASSQDRGNVLTF.

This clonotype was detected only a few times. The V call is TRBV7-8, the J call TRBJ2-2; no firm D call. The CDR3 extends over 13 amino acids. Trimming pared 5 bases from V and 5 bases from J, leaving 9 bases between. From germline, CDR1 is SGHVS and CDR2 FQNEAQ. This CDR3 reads CASSAARTGELFF. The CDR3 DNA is TGTGCCAGCAGCGCCGCTAGAACCGGGGAGCTGTTTTTT.

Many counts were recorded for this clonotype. The CDR3 nucleotides read TGCGCCAGCAGCCAATGGCCTAGCGACATGGCCCCACACGAGCAGTACTTC. Residues: CASSQWPSDMAPHEQYF. This chain joins TRBV4-3 and TRBJ2-7, with D maybe TRBD2 (6 bases). V lost 2 bases, J lost 5 bases, and 22 bases lay in between. Germline CDR1 LGHNA, CDR2 YSLEER. The CDR3 runs to 17 residues.

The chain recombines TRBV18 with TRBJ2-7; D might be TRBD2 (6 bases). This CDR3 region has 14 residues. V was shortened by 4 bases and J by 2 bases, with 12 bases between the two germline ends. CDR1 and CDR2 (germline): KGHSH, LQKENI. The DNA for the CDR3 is TGTGCCAGCTCACTCGGGAGCTCTACCTACGAGCAGTACTTC. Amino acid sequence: CASSLGSSTYEQYF.

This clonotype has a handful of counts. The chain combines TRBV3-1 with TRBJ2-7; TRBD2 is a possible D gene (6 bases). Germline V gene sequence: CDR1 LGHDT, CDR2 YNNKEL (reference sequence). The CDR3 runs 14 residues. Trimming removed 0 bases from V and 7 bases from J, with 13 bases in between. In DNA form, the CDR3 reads TGTGCCAGCAGCCAAGATTGGAGGGTGGGTGAGCAGTACTTC. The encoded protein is CASSQDWRVGEQYF.

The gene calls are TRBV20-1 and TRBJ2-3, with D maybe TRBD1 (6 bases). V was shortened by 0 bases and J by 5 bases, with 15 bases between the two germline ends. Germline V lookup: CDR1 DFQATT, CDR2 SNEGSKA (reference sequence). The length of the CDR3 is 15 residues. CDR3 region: CSARDRGKIEDTQYF. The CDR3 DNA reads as TGCAGTGCTAGAGACAGGGGCAAAATAGAAGATACGCAGTATTTT.